Listed here are 20 T cell receptor beta chains from one sample, sequenced in a study of CD8+CD57+ T cells in acquired aplastic anemia. Patients chosen for sequencing had shown CD8+CD57+ cell expansion by flow cytometry. CDR3 and TCR beta VDJ profiling relied on a genomic DNA template. TCRdb re-derived calls from the reads in MiXCR, one entry per CDR3 protein. The sample shows 260,000 or so distinct CDR3 sequences, around 82% of them seen only once. Specimen: sorted CD4+, CD8+, or CD8+CD57+ T cells (not recorded which) from PBMCs. All receptors derive from a human donor with aplastic anemia.

The chain combines TRBV12-3 or TRBV12-4 with TRBJ2-2, with a weak D call TRBD1 (6 bases). This CDR3 has 16 amino acids. V shed 6 bases and J shed 2 bases, with 16 bases lying between them. Here the CDR3 reads CASSTGQGSNTGELFF. DNA for the CDR3: TGTGCCAGCAGCACCGGGCAGGGGTCCAACACCGGGGAGCTGTTTTTT.

Notes on this clonotype: Given the absence of the conserved phenylalanine or tryptophan at the CDR3 end, a read error is likely. Because the CDR3's place on the DNA is in doubt, the DNA is left out and the CDR3 is given as listed by TCRdb. The V gene is TRBV7-9, the J gene TRBJ2-3; TRBD1 is taken as the D call from the table, unchecked against the DNA. 13 amino acids form the CDR3, both terminal residues included. Per the germline V gene, CDR1 is SEHNR and CDR2 is FQNEAQ (reference sequence). CDR3: CASGDGGTDTAYV.

V is TRBV2 and J is TRBJ2-5; 7 bases align to TRBD1. J lost 5 bases, V lost 6 bases, and 9 bases had no gene match. Germline V lookup: CDR1 SNHLY, CDR2 FYNNEI. The CDR3 contains 14 residues. The CDR3 nucleotides read TGTGCCAGCAGCTACGACAGGGTACGTGAGACCCAGTACTTC. It codes for CASSYDRVRETQYF.

On this clonotype: Given the absence of the conserved phenylalanine or tryptophan at the CDR3 end, a read error is likely. The limits of the CDR3 on the DNA are not certain, so only TCRdb's listed CDR3 is given. The chain links TRBV2 to TRBJ1-1; the DNA was not used to check the table's D call, TRBD1. Counting both end residues, the CDR3 totals 15 amino acids. Germline V gene lookup returns CDR1 SNHLY and CDR2 FYNNEI. The CDR3 protein is CASSVAYSNQPQHFC.

With respect to this clonotype: The conserved closing phenylalanine or tryptophan is absent in this CDR3, likely reflecting a read error. V and J are TRBV7-8 and TRBJ1-2, with D possibly TRBD1 on 5 matching bases. Germline CDR1 and CDR2: SGHVS and FQNEAQ. V lost 6 bases and J lost 7, with 12 bases in between. CDR3 size: 12 residues. CDR3: CASSFSGGGYTH. The CDR3 nucleotides read TGTGCCAGCAGTTTCTCCGGGGGTGGCTACACCCAC.

Note on this clonotype: The final CDR3 position lacks the conserved phenylalanine or tryptophan, pointing to a likely read error. V is TRBV7-6 and J is TRBJ2-5; 7 nucleotides align to TRBD1. The germline V gene encodes CDR1 SGHVS and CDR2 FNYEAQ. J lost 5 bases, V lost 11 bases, and 8 bases had no gene match. The CDR3 length is 12 residues. The CDR3 reads CAGQVATETQYY. CDR3 sequence (DNA): TGTGCCGGACAGGTAGCTACGGAGACCCAGTACTAC.

This clonotype was found a few times. The gene calls are TRBV15 and TRBJ2-3, with D possibly TRBD2 on 6 matching bases. Looked up from germline, CDR1 is LNHNV and CDR2 is YYDKDF (reference sequence). The CDR3 loop spans 13 amino acids. Trimming removed 3 bases from V and 14 bases from J, with 18 bases in between. CDR3 coding DNA: TGTGCCACCAGCAGTCCCCAGCGGGTTACGACGTATTTT. Translation: CATSSPQRVTTYF.

This chain joins TRBV7-9 and TRBJ1-2; D gene uncertain. This CDR3 comprises 16 residues. Germline CDR1 reads SEHNR; CDR2 reads FQNEAQ (reference sequence). Between the trimmed V and J ends, which lost 4 bases and 5 bases, there was a span of 20 bases. CDR3 region: CASSSQKDGFEYGYTF. The CDR3 DNA reads TGTGCCAGCAGCTCACAGAAGGACGGCTTCGAATATGGCTACACCTTC.

This clonotype was observed a handful of times. The V gene is TRBV10-3, the J gene TRBJ2-7; possibly TRBD1 for D (5 bases). CDR1 and CDR2 (germline): ENHRY, SYGVKD. The ends were cut back, 4 bases at V and 3 bases at J, with 10 bases in the middle. The CDR3 has 13 residues. The CDR3 loop is CAISAQGDYEQYV. For the CDR3, the DNA is TGTGCCATCAGTGCACAAGGGGACTACGAGCAGTACGTC.

The chain has TRBV2 and TRBJ1-5, with TRBD1 matching over 7 bases. The CDR3 has 15 residues. Germline loops: CDR1 SNHLY, CDR2 FYNNEI. Trimming cost V 5 bases and J 4 bases; bases outside gene matches: 8. Here the CDR3 reads CASSYRGLGNQPQHF. In DNA, the CDR3 is TGTGCCAGCAGTTACAGGGGACTGGGGAATCAGCCCCAGCATTTT. The variable domain in full, with the rest retrieved from reference TRBV2 and TRBJ1-5, is EPEVTQTPSHQVTQMGQEVILRCVPISNHLYFYWYRQILGQKVEFLVSFYNNEISEKSEIFDDQFSVERPDGSNFTLKIRSTKLEDSAMYFCASSYRGLGNQPQHFGDGTRLSIL.

The rearrangement uses TRBV9 and TRBJ2-5; 14 positions match TRBD2. CDR3 length equals 16 residues. The junction had 13 bases not matched to a gene; V was cut back by 8 bases and J by 7 bases. Germline CDR1 and CDR2: SGDLS and YYNGEE. The CDR3 spells CARSRLAGGLGVTQYF. CDR3 DNA: TGTGCCAGAAGTAGACTAGCGGGGGGGCTGGGAGTGACCCAGTACTTC.

As concerns this clonotype: Because it lacks the conserved phenylalanine or tryptophan at the end, this CDR3 is likely a read error. The DNA is left out, because the CDR3 cannot be placed on it with certainty; the CDR3 is given as TCRdb lists it. The J gene is TRBJ2-5, the V gene TRBV7-3; TRBD1 is taken as the D call from the table, unchecked against the DNA. Germline CDR1 and CDR2: SGHTA and FQGTGA. Ends included, the CDR3 has 13 residues. The chain's CDR3 is CASSGHPDGTPLS.

This clonotype has just one count. This rearrangement joins TRBV7-2 to TRBJ2-7, with D uncertain. Germline V CDR1 and CDR2: SGHTA, FQGNSA. CDR3 length equals 13 residues. CDR3 bases: TGTGCCAGCAGCTCCACAGACGCGCAGCATTATTGCGTA. This codes for CASSSTDAQHYCV.

This clonotype was seen only a few times. This likely comes from a read error, as the CDR3 has no conserved phenylalanine or tryptophan at its end. The DNA is omitted, as the CDR3 cannot be located on it reliably, and the CDR3 follows TCRdb's listing. This chain uses TRBV7-8 with TRBJ2-7; the table's TRBD2 call for D was not verified on the DNA. Germline CDR1 SGHVS, CDR2 FQNEAQ. The CDR3 contains 13 residues when both ends are counted. CDR3 sequence: CASSLAGGSDKQY.

The chain is built from TRBV5-6 and TRBJ1-5; D uncertain. The CDR3 covers 14 residues. The germline V gene encodes CDR1 SGHDT and CDR2 YYEEEE. Trimming left V 4 bases short and J 2 bases short, with 10 bases between. DNA for the CDR3: TGTGCCAGCAGCCCCGTTGACGGCAATCAGCCCCAGCATTTT. It encodes CASSPVDGNQPQHF.

This clonotype occurred once. One end of the junction varies from germline; a read error may be responsible. J is TRBJ2-3 and V is TRBV9; possibly TRBD1 or TRBD2 for D (6 bases each). CDR1 and CDR2 from the germline V gene are SGDLS and YYNGEE. This CDR3 has 13 residues. Here the CDR3 reads CASRNGGASGPYF. Written as DNA, the CDR3 is TGCGCCAGCAGGAACGGGGGCGCGAGCGGGCCCTATTTT. Looking up the rest from reference TRBV9 and TRBJ2-3 gives the full variable domain: DSGVTQTPKHLITATGQRVTLRCSPRSGDLSVYWYQQSLDQGLQFLIQYYNGEERAKGNILERFSAQQFPDLHSELNLSSLELGDSALYFCASRNGGASGPYFGPGTRLTVL.

The CDR3 coding sequence is TGCAGCGTTGGGGTGGGGGACGGTGGCTACACCTTC. This translates into CSVGVGDGGYTF. This chain connects TRBV29-1 to TRBJ1-2; TRBD1 might be the D (5 bases). Germline CDR1 and CDR2: SQVTM and ANQGSEA. This CDR3 region has 12 residues. Between the trimmed V and J ends, which lost 4 bases and 7 bases, there was a span of 13 bases. The full variable domain, rest sourced from reference TRBV29-1 and TRBJ1-2, is SAVISQKPSRDICQRGTSLTIQCQVDSQVTMMFWYRQQPGQSLTLIATANQGSEATYESGFVIDKFPISRPNLTFSTLTVSNMSPEDSSIYLCSVGVGDGGYTFGSGTRLTVV.

A word on this clonotype: The junction differs from germline at one of its ends, possibly a read error. This chain connects TRBV15 to TRBJ2-7, with 10 nucleotides matching TRBD2. CDR3 length: 13 residues. Germline V lookup: CDR1 LNHNV, CDR2 YYDKDF (reference sequence). This CDR3 is CASSLAGGHDQYF. Here the CDR3 DNA reads TGTGCCAGCAGCTTAGCGGGGGGTCACGATCAGTACTTC. Drawing the rest from reference TRBV15 and TRBJ2-7, the complete variable domain is DAMVIQNPRYQVTQFGKPVTLSCSQTLNHNVMYWYQQKSSQAPKLLFHYYDKDFNNEADTPDNFQSRRPNTSFCFLDIRSPGLGDTAMYLCASSLAGGHDQYFGPGTRLTVT.

The rearrangement links TRBV5-4 to TRBJ1-2; no firm D call. Germline V gene sequence: CDR1 SGHNT, CDR2 YYREEE (reference sequence). CDR3 length: 16 amino acids. Between the trimmed V and J ends, which lost 2 bases and 5 bases, there was a span of 19 bases. CDR3 nucleotide sequence: TGTGCCAGCAGCTTTGCTAGCGCCGGGCTCGTATATGGCTACACCTTC. Amino acids: CASSFASAGLVYGYTF. The full variable domain, with the rest looked up from reference TRBV5-4 and TRBJ1-2, is ETGVTQSPTHLIKTRGQQVTLRCSSQSGHNTVSWYQQALGQGPQFIFQYYREEENGRGNFPPRFSGLQFPNYSSELNVNALELDDSALYLCASSFASAGLVYGYTFGSGTRLTVV.

CDR3 residues: CASSISRGTRDEQFF. The DNA for the CDR3 is TGTGCCAGTAGTATCTCTAGGGGGACCCGGGATGAGCAGTTCTTC. V gene TRBV19 combines with J gene TRBJ2-1; D perhaps matches TRBD1 (6 bases). Germline-derived CDR1 and CDR2 are LNHDA and SQIVND (reference sequence). Trimming shortened V by 3 bases and J by 8 bases, and 17 bases separated the two germline ends. The CDR3 consists of 15 residues.